This T cell receptor (beta chain) stems from a study of blood T cells in healthy people across ages. There are a few counts of this clonotype. With a J-beta primer mix and a sample-barcoded 5' primer, a second PCR ran about 7 to 12 cycles. Every individual sample yielded 2.5 million or more paired-end reads (each containing CDR3). TCRdb reanalysed the 5' RACE reads using MiXCR and keeps one entry per CDR3 protein. The sample contains about 570,000 distinct CDR3 sequences, about 28% of which appear only once. CDR3 length: 16 residues. The ends lost 4 bases at V and 1 base at J; junction bases unmatched: 4. Per the germline V gene, CDR1 is SGHNT and CDR2 is YYREEE (reference sequence). The same sample was also used in a study of T cells of mothers and their children. From that report: The sample comes from roughly 9 healthy Caucasian donors: mothers and children. From each mother came over 9.5 million TCR beta CDR3 reads, and from each child came a few million.

Sequences were obtained from blood. This clonotype was sampled from a boy younger than 10 in good health. The chain recombines TRBV5-4 with TRBJ2-5; 13 positions agree with TRBD2. The CDR3 region is CASSGGLAGTQETQYF. The CDR3 DNA reads as TGTGCCAGCAGCGGGGGACTAGCGGGGACCCAAGAGACCCAGTACTTC.